The 8 T cell receptor beta chains presented below share a single source sample, sequenced in a study of blood T cells in healthy people across ages. Sample-barcoded 5' priming and a J-beta primer mix drove a second PCR of roughly 7 to 11 cycles. From the 5' RACE reads, TCRdb called clonotypes with MiXCR, one entry per CDR3 protein. This table holds under 1,000,000 distinct CDR3 sequences, approximately 35% found once. The sample comprised blood. These receptors all stem from a man aged 18 to 35 in good health.

This clonotype occurred a few times. The chain carries TRBV20-1 and TRBJ2-4; D may be TRBD1 or TRBD2 (6 bases each). V was cut by 3 bases and J by 4 bases, with 16 bases left in between. CDR1 DFQATT and CDR2 SNEGSKA come from the germline V gene (reference sequence). The CDR3 spans 15 residues. CDR3: CSARRGRLGKNIQYF. The CDR3 DNA sequence: TGCAGTGCTAGGAGGGGGAGGTTGGGGAAAAACATTCAGTACTTC.

The chain joins TRBV7-9 to TRBJ2-1; D is unresolved. The V end was cut by 1 base, the J end by 6 bases, with 7 bases between. This CDR3 is 13 amino acids long. Per germline, CDR1 SEHNR and CDR2 FQNEAQ (reference sequence). CDR3 DNA: TGTGCCAGCAGCTTAGAAGCCGGCAATGAGCAGTTCTTC. This gives the protein CASSLEAGNEQFF.

The rearrangement uses TRBV20-1 and TRBJ1-2; D is undetermined. The V gene's germline CDR1 is DFQATT and CDR2 SNEGSKA (reference sequence). The V gene lost 0 bases and the J gene lost 4 bases, with 9 bases spanning the gap. CDR3 size: 13 residues. The CDR3 protein is CSARDAYLYGYTF. For the CDR3, the DNA is TGCAGTGCTAGAGATGCGTACCTCTATGGCTACACCTTC.

This clonotype was seen only a few times. The chain's CDR3 is CSVEGYRGQDEKLFF. CDR3 sequence (DNA): TGCAGCGTTGAAGGATACAGGGGGCAAGATGAAAAACTGTTTTTT. The genes are TRBV29-1 and TRBJ1-4; 9 positions match TRBD1. The CDR3 extends over 15 amino acids. CDR1 is SQVTM and CDR2 is ANQGSEA in the germline V gene. Germline trimming cut 1 base from V and 6 bases from J; bases unmatched to any gene: 6.

The rearrangement links TRBV12-3 or TRBV12-4 to TRBJ2-3; D gene uncertain. The CDR3 consists of 17 residues. V was shortened by 1 base and J by 1 base, with 15 bases between the two germline ends. CDR3 in DNA: TGTGCCAGCAGTTTAGGCCCGCCCGGTGGGCGCACAGATACGCAGTATTTT. The encoded protein is CASSLGPPGGRTDTQYF.

This clonotype showed up many times. CDR3 DNA sequence: TGTGCCAGCAGTGAATGGGAAGGTAGCACAGATACGCAGTATTTT. This codes for CASSEWEGSTDTQYF. This rearrangement joins TRBV25-1 to TRBJ2-3; D gene unclear. Germline V gene data show CDR1 as MGHDK and CDR2 as SYGVNS. Trimming shortened V by 1 base and J by 0 bases, and 8 bases separated the two germline ends. CDR3 length equals 15 residues.

This clonotype was seen only a few times. The V call is TRBV4-3, the J call TRBJ1-4; TRBD1 agrees at 9 bases. The V segment lost 2 bases and the J segment 8 bases; nucleotides outside the gene matches: 9. The CDR3 spans 16 residues. Germline V lookup: CDR1 LGHNA, CDR2 YSLEER. CDR3 in DNA: TGCGCCAGCAGCCAACTTCACAGGGGGCAGCAGGAAAAACTGTTTTTT. Its translation: CASSQLHRGQQEKLFF.

This clonotype came up a few times. This chain connects TRBV6-6 to TRBJ1-2, with 7 bases fitting TRBD1. CDR3 length: 15 residues. The germline CDR1 and CDR2 sequences are MNHNY and SVGAGI (reference sequence). V trimming: 5 bases; J trimming: 4 bases; junction bases outside the gene matches: 10. Here the CDR3 DNA reads TGTGCCAGCAGTACCTACGACAGGGCGGGCTATGGCTACACCTTC. This encodes CASSTYDRAGYGYTF.